This T cell receptor (beta chain) comes out of a study of CD8 T cells in Susac syndrome (dated by TCRdb to between 2018 and 2021). For the wider study: The study used repertoire sequencing to test whether antigen drove CD8+ T cell activation and differentiation in Susac syndrome. The study compared CD8+ T cell repertoire clonality among roughly eleven healthy donors, about 14 Susac syndrome patients and fewer than 19 multiple sclerosis patients.

As for this clonotype: This clone's antigen is unknown. Its ends do not fully match the called genes, so a read error is possible.

Peripheral blood CD8+ and CD4+ T cells from healthy donors, Susac syndrome patients and multiple sclerosis patients were profiled by high-throughput TCR beta sequencing. The multiple sclerosis controls were treatment-naive patients whose relapsing-remitting disease, either stable or active, fulfilled the revised McDonald criteria. Bulk CD8+ and CD4+ T cells were purified by magnetic negative isolation, while CD8+ TEMRA cells were enriched using FACS. Blood was collected in EDTA tubes and processed within 24 hours, with PBMCs isolated through density gradient centrifugation. PBMCs intended for TCR sequencing were cryopreserved in liquid nitrogen and were subsequently thawed in a 37 degrees C water bath. The sorted or isolated CD4+, CD8+ and CD8+ TEMRA cells had a purity of 90% or higher. RNA was extracted with the RNeasy kit and about 0.5 to 1 ug was reverse transcribed using random hexamers. TCR beta CDR3 regions were amplified with the immunoSEQ multiplex PCR assay covering 54 Vbeta and 13 Jbeta segments. To correct PCR amplification bias, a synthetic template baseline was used for both primer optimization and computational correction. On the authors' methods: Only productive sequences were kept, with reads annotated to V, D and J genes according to IMGT and analyzed in immunoSEQ Analyzer. To calculate clonality, Shannon entropy was normalized by log2 of the number of productive unique sequences and then subtracted from one. Public and private clones were assessed among the 100 most prevalent clones of each patient and control. Susac-specific clones were defined as absent from healthy and MS cohorts, roughly 1,100 published viral clones and other ImmuneACCESS disease sequences. The raw public reads went through TCRdb reprocessing: fastp at Q25, MiXCR clone calling, in-frame beta chains kept. Rows with a matching CDR3 protein are joined into one entry that keeps the most common DNA and genes. The V and J calls, along with clone size, are taken from TCRdb and not from the paper's own processing. Recorded for this sample are 250,000 to 300,000 distinct CDR3 sequences; about nine tenths of them occurred a single time. The ten largest clones capture roughly 0.17% of the sample.

CDR1 and CDR2 (SSHAT, FNYEAQ) derive from the germline V gene (reference sequence). From the cysteine through the phenylalanine, the CDR3 covers 14 amino acids. Left in the record is the CDR3 DNA by itself, 42 bases read in frame from the first base. General conclusions and limits of the study: The TCR sequencing and HLA analysis was acknowledged to have included a relatively small number of individuals.

Recombination joined TRBV7-7 with TRBJ2-1, with the D gene not clear enough to name. The receptor's source is a human donor with multiple sclerosis. Source material: CD8+ T cells from PBMCs. The DNA is as follows: TGTGCTAGCAGCTTATTCGAGTCCTACAATGAGCAGTTCTTC. It encodes CASSLFESYNEQFF.